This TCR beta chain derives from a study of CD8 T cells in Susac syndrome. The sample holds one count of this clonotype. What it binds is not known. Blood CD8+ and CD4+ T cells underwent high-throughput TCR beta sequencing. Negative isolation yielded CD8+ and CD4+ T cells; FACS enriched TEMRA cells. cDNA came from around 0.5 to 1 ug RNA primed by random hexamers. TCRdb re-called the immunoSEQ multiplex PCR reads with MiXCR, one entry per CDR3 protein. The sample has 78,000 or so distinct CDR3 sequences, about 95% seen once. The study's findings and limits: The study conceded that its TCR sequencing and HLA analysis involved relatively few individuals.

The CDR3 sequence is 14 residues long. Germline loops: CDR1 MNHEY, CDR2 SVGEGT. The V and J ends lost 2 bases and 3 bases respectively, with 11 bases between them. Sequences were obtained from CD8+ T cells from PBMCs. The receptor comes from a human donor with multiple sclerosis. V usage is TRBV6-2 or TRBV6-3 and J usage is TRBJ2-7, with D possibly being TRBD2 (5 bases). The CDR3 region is CASSYPGIFYEQYF. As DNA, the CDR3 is TGTGCCAGCAGTTACCCCGGGATTTTCTACGAGCAGTACTTC.